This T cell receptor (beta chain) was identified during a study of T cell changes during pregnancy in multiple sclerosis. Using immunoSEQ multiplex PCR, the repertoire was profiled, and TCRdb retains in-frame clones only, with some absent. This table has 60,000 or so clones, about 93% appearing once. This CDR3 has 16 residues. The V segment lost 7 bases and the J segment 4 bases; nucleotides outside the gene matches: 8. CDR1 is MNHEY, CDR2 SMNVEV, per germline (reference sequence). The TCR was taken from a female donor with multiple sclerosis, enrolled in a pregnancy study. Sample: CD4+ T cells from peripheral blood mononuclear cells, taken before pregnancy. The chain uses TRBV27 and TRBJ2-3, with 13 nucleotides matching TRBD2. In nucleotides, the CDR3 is TGTGCCAGCACCCCCAGGGGACTAGCGGGATCAGATACGCAGTATTTT. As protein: CASTPRGLAGSDTQYF.